The 4 T cell receptor beta chains below were found in one sample sequenced in a study of cytomegalovirus exposure and HLA in healthy donors. Sequencing was performed with immunoSEQ multiplex PCR; in TCRdb, only in-frame clones are kept and a portion is missing. Of some 110,000 clones in the sample, about 93% were seen once. The sample consisted of PBMCs. The receptor source for this set is a woman aged 18-29 years in good health and CMV-seronegative.

The chain employs TRBV19 and TRBJ1-4, with 9 bases that match TRBD1. There are 15 residues in the CDR3. J was trimmed by 6 bases and V by 5 bases; bases with no gene match: 7. Germline V gene data show CDR1 as LNHDA and CDR2 as SQIVND (reference sequence). The CDR3 nucleotides are TGTGCCAGTAGTTTCACAGGGGGCGGTTATGAAAAACTGTTTTTT. This gives the protein CASSFTGGGYEKLFF.

The chain recombines TRBV5-6 with TRBJ2-6; the D is unclear. Trimming left V 4 bases short and J 4 bases short, with 6 bases between. The CDR3 runs to 13 residues. The V gene's germline CDR1 is SGHDT and CDR2 YYEEEE. This chain's CDR3 is CASSPEGANVLTF. In nucleotides, the CDR3 is TGTGCCAGCAGCCCCGAGGGGGCCAACGTCCTGACTTTC.

This clone came up a few times. The V call is TRBV27, the J call TRBJ2-3, with a possible D match to TRBD1 (6 bases). The CDR3 runs 12 residues. The V end was cut by 6 bases, the J end by 5 bases, with 9 bases between. Germline V gene sequence: CDR1 MNHEY, CDR2 SMNVEV (reference sequence). The CDR3 is CASSARGDTQYF. In DNA form, the CDR3 reads TGTGCCAGCAGCGCCAGGGGAGATACGCAGTATTTT.

The rearrangement joins TRBV12-1 to TRBJ2-5; the DNA was not used to check the table's D call, TRBD1. TRBV12-1 is marked as a pseudogene. This CDR3 spans 16 amino acids. CDR3: CASSFDTGDLKETQYF. CDR3 DNA: TGTGCCAGCAGCTTTGATACAGGGGATTTGAAGGAGACCCAGTACTTC.